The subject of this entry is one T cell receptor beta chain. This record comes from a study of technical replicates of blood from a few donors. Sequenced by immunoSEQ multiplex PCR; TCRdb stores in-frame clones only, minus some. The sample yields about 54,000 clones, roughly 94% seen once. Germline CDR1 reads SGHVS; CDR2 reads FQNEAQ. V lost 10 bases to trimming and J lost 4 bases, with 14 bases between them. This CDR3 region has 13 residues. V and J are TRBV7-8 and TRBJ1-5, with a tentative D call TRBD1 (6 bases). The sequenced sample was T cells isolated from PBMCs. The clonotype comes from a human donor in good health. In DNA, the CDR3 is TGTGCCACAGCGGACAGAGGGAATCAGCCCCAGCATTTT. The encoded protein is CATADRGNQPQHF.